This TCR beta chain is drawn from a study of blood T cell repertoires in COVID-19. CDR1 and CDR2 from the germline V gene are SGHNT and YYREEE (reference sequence). V was trimmed by 2 bases and J by 2 bases, leaving 13 bases between them. This CDR3 contains 15 residues. TCRdb's copy holds only in-frame clones and misses some; the assay was immunoSEQ multiplex PCR. The table lists some 320,000 clones, over 90% of them singletons. This clone appeared once. The sample taken for sequencing was PBMCs or T cells enriched from blood (not recorded which). The chain uses TRBV5-4 and TRBJ2-5, with a tentative D call TRBD1 (5 bases). The sequence was collected from a woman aged 25 to 39 who had been exposed to COVID-19. The CDR3 DNA is TGTGCCAGCAGCTTTTCGCTGACAGCGCAAGAGACCCAGTACTTC. This translates into CASSFSLTAQETQYF.